This entry lists 3 T cell receptor beta chains sequenced from one sample in a study of spatial heterogeneity in lung cancer. Indicated time point: sample taken at primary tumor resection. The study sequenced unsorted whole RNA from tumor, nontumor lung or frozen PBMC. TCRdb processed the 5' RACE reads anew with MiXCR; each CDR3 protein has one entry. This table has some 37,000 distinct CDR3 sequences, 7.5% appearing once. The starting material was PBMCs, obtained at surgery. The receptors derive from a male donor with early-stage non-small cell lung cancer.

This clonotype was seen many times. The V and J genes are TRBV5-1 and TRBJ1-4; D uncertain. The CDR3 is 14 amino acids. The germline gives CDR1 SGHRS, CDR2 YFSETQ. Trimming cost V 4 bases and J 8 bases, with 15 bases left between them. The CDR3 is CASSLRTDGEKLFF. DNA for the CDR3: TGCGCCAGCAGCCTACGCACGGACGGGGAAAAACTGTTTTTT.

This clonotype has ten or more counts. V is TRBV18 and J is TRBJ1-5; tentative D call: TRBD1 (6 bases). CDR1 is KGHSH and CDR2 is LQKENI in the germline V gene. V shed 4 bases and J shed 0 bases, with 13 bases lying between them. This CDR3 region has 16 residues. As DNA, the CDR3 is TGTGCCAGCTCACTCGGGACACCGTATAGCAATCAGCCCCAGCATTTT. Protein product: CASSLGTPYSNQPQHF.

This clonotype occurred a few times. This CDR3 reads CASSLSVAGDNEQFF. In DNA form, the CDR3 reads TGTGCCAGCTCCCTGTCGGTAGCGGGGGACAATGAGCAGTTCTTC. The J gene is TRBJ2-1, the V gene TRBV18, with 9 bases matching TRBD2. Germline V gene lookup returns CDR1 KGHSH and CDR2 LQKENI. This CDR3 is 15 amino acids long. V lost 6 bases to trimming and J lost 5 bases; unmatched junction nucleotides: 8. Full variable domain (missing parts from reference TRBV18 and TRBJ2-1): NAGVMQNPRHLVRRRGQEARLRCSPMKGHSHVYWYRQLPEEGLKFMVYLQKENIIDESGMPKERFSAEFPKEGPSILRIQQVVRGDSAAYFCASSLSVAGDNEQFFGPGTRLTVL.